This T cell receptor beta chain appears in the sequencing data of a study of CD8 T cells in Susac syndrome. Patients with Susac syndrome showed fulfilment of recently defined diagnostic criteria for definite or probable disease. The RNA, about 0.45 to 1 ug, was put through reverse transcription using random hexamers. One entry per CDR3 protein, called by TCRdb with MiXCR from the immunoSEQ multiplex PCR reads. The table lists about 180,000 distinct CDR3 sequences, about 94% of them singletons. The clonotype originates from a human donor with Susac syndrome. Sequencing input: CD4+ T cells from PBMCs.

DNA for the CDR3: TGCGCCAGCAGCCGCGCAGGGGAGGGAGAGCAGTTCTTC. It specifies CASSRAGEGEQFF. The chain carries TRBV5-1 and TRBJ2-1; weak D call: TRBD2 (7 bases). The CDR3 contains 13 residues. Germline V lookup: CDR1 SGHRS, CDR2 YFSETQ. V lost 4 bases to trimming and J lost 10 bases, with 15 bases between them.